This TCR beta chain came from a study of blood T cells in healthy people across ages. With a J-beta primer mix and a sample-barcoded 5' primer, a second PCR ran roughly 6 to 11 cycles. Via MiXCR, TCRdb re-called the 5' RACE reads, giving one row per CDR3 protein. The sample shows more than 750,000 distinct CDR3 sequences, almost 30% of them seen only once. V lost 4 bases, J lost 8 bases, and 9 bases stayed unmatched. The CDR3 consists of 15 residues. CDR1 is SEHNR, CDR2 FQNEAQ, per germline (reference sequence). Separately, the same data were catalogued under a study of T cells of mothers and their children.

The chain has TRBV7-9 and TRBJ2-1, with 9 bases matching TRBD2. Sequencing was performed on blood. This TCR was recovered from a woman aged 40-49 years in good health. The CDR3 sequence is CASSSWLAGSDEQFF. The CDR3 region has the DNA TGTGCCAGCAGCTCTTGGCTAGCGGGGAGCGATGAGCAGTTCTTC.